The 14 T cell receptor beta chains given below trace back to one sample, sequenced in a study of graft-versus-host responses after intestinal transplantation. Sequencing used immunoSEQ multiplex PCR; TCRdb keeps in-frame clones, though not all of them. The sample has about 16,000 clones, roughly 88% seen once. This sample comprised PBMCs, obtained approximately 3.5 months after intestinal transplant. Receptors were obtained from a human patient who received an intestinal transplant, so some T cells may come from the graft donor.

The genes are TRBV4-3 and TRBJ2-3; D may be TRBD2 (7 bases). Germline V gene data show CDR1 as LGHNA and CDR2 as YSLEER. This CDR3 is 16 amino acids long. V shed 0 bases and J shed 3 bases, with 13 bases lying between them. The CDR3 DNA reads TGCGCCAGCAGCCAAGATGGGGGGGCCGAAACAGATACGCAGTATTTT. Translating gives CASSQDGGAETDTQYF.

V is TRBV5-1 and J is TRBJ2-2, with 13 bases aligning to TRBD2. Looked up from germline, CDR1 is SGHRS and CDR2 is YFSETQ. V dropped 2 bases and J dropped 6; count of bases not matched to a gene: 1. The CDR3 loop spans 15 amino acids. The CDR3 here is CASSFGLAGAGELFF. The DNA of the CDR3 is TGCGCCAGCAGCTTTGGACTAGCGGGAGCCGGGGAGCTGTTTTTT.

The rearrangement joins TRBV9 to TRBJ2-7; D tentatively fits TRBD1 or TRBD2 (5 bases each). The V gene lost 4 bases and the J gene lost 4 bases, with 15 bases spanning the gap. Germline V gene sequence: CDR1 SGDLS, CDR2 YYNGEE. CDR3 size: 14 residues. The CDR3 DNA reads as TGTGCCAGCAGCCTGAGGGCAGGGCGATACGAGCAGTACTTC. Amino acid sequence: CASSLRAGRYEQYF.

The V call is TRBV7-9, the J call TRBJ2-7; TRBD2 aligns across 11 bases. With V trimmed by 5 bases and J by 1 base, 1 base remained unmatched. The CDR3 is made up of 14 amino acids. Looked up from germline, CDR1 is SEHNR and CDR2 is FQNEAQ (reference sequence). CDR3 loop: CASSRTSGSYEQYF. CDR3 coding DNA: TGTGCCAGCAGCCGGACTAGCGGGTCCTACGAGCAGTACTTC. Full variable domain (missing parts from reference TRBV7-9 and TRBJ2-7): DTGVSQNPRHKITKRGQNVTFRCDPISEHNRLYWYRQTLGQGPEFLTYFQNEAQLEKSRLLSDRFSAERPKGSFSTLEIQRTEQGDSAMYLCASSRTSGSYEQYFGPGTRLTVT.

CDR3 residues: CASSFNALAGYTF. DNA for the CDR3: TGTGCCAGCAGCTTTAACGCCTTAGCTGGCTACACCTTC. The chain is built from TRBV7-9 and TRBJ1-2; D not resolved. The CDR3 loop spans 13 amino acids. Trimming left V 3 bases short and J 7 bases short, with 12 bases between. Germline-derived CDR1 and CDR2 are SEHNR and FQNEAQ (reference sequence).

The gene calls are TRBV28 and TRBJ2-7, with D hard to call. From germline, CDR1 is MDHEN and CDR2 SYDVKM. Trimming left V 3 bases short and J 5 bases short, with 5 bases between. The CDR3 loop spans 11 amino acids. CDR3 coding DNA: TGTGCCAGCAGTTTGGGTCACGAGCAGTACTTC. Its protein is CASSLGHEQYF.

The chain couples TRBV20-1 to TRBJ1-1; D might be TRBD1 (5 bases). Germline CDR1 is DFQATT and CDR2 is SNEGSKA (reference sequence). The CDR3 consists of 10 residues. V was pared by 8 bases and J by 5 bases, with 9 bases between. The chain's CDR3 is CSSGVTEAFF. The CDR3 DNA is TGCAGTTCGGGGGTTACTGAAGCTTTCTTT.

The chain joins TRBV13 to TRBJ2-7; 11 positions agree with TRBD2. This CDR3 contains 19 residues. Germline V lookup: CDR1 PRHDT, CDR2 FYEKMQ (reference sequence). V shed 6 bases, J shed 2 bases, and the junction held 18 bases outside the gene matches. The CDR3 DNA sequence: TGTGCCAGCAGTTCCCTTAGGGGGACGACTAGCGGGACTCCCTACGAGCAGTACTTC. Encoded protein: CASSSLRGTTSGTPYEQYF.

This chain uses TRBV7-9 with TRBJ2-5; 14 bases map to TRBD2. The V segment lost 1 base and the J segment 5 bases; nucleotides outside the gene matches: 0. This CDR3 has 15 amino acids. Germline values: CDR1 SEHNR, CDR2 FQNEAQ (reference sequence). CDR3 residues: CASSLGLAGGETQYF. Here the CDR3 DNA reads TGTGCCAGCAGCTTAGGACTAGCGGGAGGGGAGACCCAGTACTTC.

The genes are TRBV6-1 and TRBJ2-7; D tentatively fits TRBD1 or TRBD2 (5 bases each). The CDR3 consists of 16 residues. The germline V and J ends were trimmed by 4 bases and 0 bases, with 16 bases remaining between them. The germline CDR1 and CDR2 sequences are MNHNS and SASEGT. The CDR3 region has the DNA TGTGCCAGCAGTGGGGCCGGGACGTACAGCTCCTACGAGCAGTACTTC. This translates into CASSGAGTYSSYEQYF.

This clone was found once. CDR3 DNA: TGTGCCAGCAGCTTGTTAGTAGCGGAAGAGACCCAGTACTTC. Translating it yields CASSLLVAEETQYF. The rearrangement joins TRBV5-8 to TRBJ2-5, with a possible D match to TRBD2 (6 bases). This CDR3 comprises 14 residues. Germline V gene lookup returns CDR1 SGHTS and CDR2 YDEGEE. The V end lost 1 base, the J end lost 3 bases, and 10 bases lay between the germline ends.

The chain is built from TRBV7-4 and TRBJ1-2; TRBD1 might be the D (6 bases). CDR3 length equals 17 residues. Trimming cost V 1 base and J 6 bases, with 21 bases left between them. Germline CDR1 and CDR2: SGHVT and SQSDAQ. CDR3 in amino acids: CASSLGGRQINVHGYTF. The CDR3, as DNA: TGTGCCAGCAGCTTAGGGGGGCGACAGATCAATGTCCATGGCTACACCTTC.

This chain connects TRBV11-2 to TRBJ2-3; D may match TRBD1 or TRBD2 (6 bases each). Trimming took off 4 bases at V and 6 bases at J, with 20 bases between the two ends. Germline V gene data show CDR1 as SGHAT and CDR2 as FQNNGV. This CDR3 region has 16 residues. CDR3 sequence (DNA): TGTGCCAGCAGCTCACCGGGGGCGTTTGATTTGGATACGCAGTATTTT. Encoded protein: CASSSPGAFDLDTQYF.

In DNA form, the CDR3 reads TGTGCCAGCAGCTTAGTTGTTCGCCTTAGGAATGAGCAGTTCTTC. It codes for CASSLVVRLRNEQFF. This chain joins TRBV7-2 and TRBJ2-1; D is unclear. CDR1 SGHTA and CDR2 FQGNSA come from the germline V gene. The CDR3 extends over 15 amino acids. Between the trimmed V and J ends, which lost 1 base and 7 bases, there was a span of 14 bases.